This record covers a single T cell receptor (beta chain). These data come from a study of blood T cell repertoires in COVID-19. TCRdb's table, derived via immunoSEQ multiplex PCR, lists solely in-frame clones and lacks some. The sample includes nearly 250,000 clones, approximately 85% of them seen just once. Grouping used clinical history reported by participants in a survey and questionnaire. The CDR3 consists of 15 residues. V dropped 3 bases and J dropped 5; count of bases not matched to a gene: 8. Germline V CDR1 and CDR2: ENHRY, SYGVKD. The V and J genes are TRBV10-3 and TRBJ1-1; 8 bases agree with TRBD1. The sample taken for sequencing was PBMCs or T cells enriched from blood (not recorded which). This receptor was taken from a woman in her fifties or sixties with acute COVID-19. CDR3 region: CAISELPGGSTEAFF. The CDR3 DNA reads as TGTGCCATCAGTGAACTCCCAGGGGGCTCTACTGAAGCTTTCTTT.